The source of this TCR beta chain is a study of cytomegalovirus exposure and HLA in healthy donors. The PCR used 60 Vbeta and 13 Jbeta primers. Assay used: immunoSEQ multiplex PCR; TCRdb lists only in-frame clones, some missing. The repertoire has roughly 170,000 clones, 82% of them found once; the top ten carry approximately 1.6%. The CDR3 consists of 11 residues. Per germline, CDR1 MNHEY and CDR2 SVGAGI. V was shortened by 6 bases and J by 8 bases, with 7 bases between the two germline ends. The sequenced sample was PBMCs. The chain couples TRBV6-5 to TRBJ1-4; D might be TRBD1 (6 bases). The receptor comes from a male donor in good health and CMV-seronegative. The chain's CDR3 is CASSQGEKLFF. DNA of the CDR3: TGTGCCAGCAGCCAGGGGGAAAAACTGTTTTTT.